This TCR beta chain was recorded in a study of tumor and adjacent non-tumor tissue in lung cancer. Across the study: Some 4.1 million productive TCRbeta reads were obtained per sample on average.

The CDR3 contains 13 residues. Trimming took 3 bases from V and 5 from J, leaving 14 bases between them. Germline V gene lookup returns CDR1 DFQATT and CDR2 SNEGSKA (reference sequence). No cell sorting was done before RNA was extracted from the tissue. The count of this clonotype is one. Antigen: not known. This may be a read error: a much more frequent sequence differs by one nucleotide. Study results and limitations: Compared with tumor, normal lung showed significantly lower TCR diversity. Shorter survival was associated with higher TCR diversity in tumors.

Three rounds of nested PCR, following a modified ARM-PCR protocol, produced the TCRbeta library. TCRdb processed the multiplex PCR reads anew with MiXCR; each CDR3 protein has one entry. The sample consists of roughly 81,000 distinct CDR3 sequences, under 70% of them appearing once. The sequence was collected from a woman aged 70-85 years with non-small cell lung cancer. The chain recombines TRBV20-1 with TRBJ2-7; D not certain. The specimen was lung tumor tissue. The CDR3 region is CSASLGFGNEQYF. The CDR3 coding sequence is TGCAGTGCTAGCCTCGGGTTCGGAAACGAGCAGTACTTC.